The 8 T cell receptor beta chains below all came from one sample that was sequenced in a study of brain T cells in children with intractable seizures. The method was immunoSEQ multiplex PCR; TCRdb's version includes in-frame clones alone and lacks a portion of them. The sample shows about 340,000 clones, roughly 92% of them seen only once. As to time point: blood from clinic visit 5 months post-surgery; TSC patient then seizure free. Here the sequenced sample was peripheral blood, taken more than 4 months after surgery. The receptors originated from a boy under three years old with tuberous sclerosis and intractable seizures.

The genes are TRBV5-6 and TRBJ2-7; the D gene is possibly TRBD1 (6 bases). CDR3 length equals 12 residues. From germline, CDR1 is SGHDT and CDR2 YYEEEE. With 4 bases removed from V and 6 bases from J, the gap between germline ends came to 11 bases. The CDR3, as DNA: TGTGCCAGCAGCCCGGGACACCTCGAGCAGTACTTC. Its protein is CASSPGHLEQYF.

In this sample, this clone turned up a few times. V usage is TRBV7-9 and J usage is TRBJ1-1, with 7 bases that match TRBD1. Germline V gene lookup returns CDR1 SEHNR and CDR2 FQNEAQ (reference sequence). This CDR3 contains 15 residues. The junction had 12 bases not matched to a gene; V was cut back by 5 bases and J by 6 bases. The CDR3 protein is CASSLVRQGSAEAFF. The DNA for the CDR3 is TGTGCCAGCAGCCTAGTGAGACAGGGTAGCGCTGAAGCTTTCTTT.

This chain links TRBV11-1 with TRBJ2-7; 7 bases align to TRBD1. The CDR3 contains 14 residues. CDR1 SGHAT and CDR2 FQDESV come from the germline V gene (reference sequence). With V trimmed by 5 bases and J by 0 bases, 4 bases remained unmatched. The CDR3 region is CASSPGTDSYEQYF. Here the CDR3 DNA reads TGTGCCAGCAGCCCCGGGACAGACTCCTACGAGCAGTACTTC.

With regard to this clone: The same CDR3 also results from other DNA sequences found in this sample. The chain is built from TRBV7-2 and TRBJ2-3, with TRBD2 as a possible D gene (7 bases). CDR1 is SGHTA and CDR2 is FQGNSA in the germline V gene. V was trimmed by 2 bases and J by 6 bases, leaving 9 bases between them. This CDR3 is built from 13 residues. DNA for the CDR3: TGTGCCAGCAGCTTACGGGGGGCTGATACGCAGTATTTT. It is translated as CASSLRGADTQYF.

This clone has only one observation. This rearrangement joins TRBV28 to TRBJ1-4, with D possibly being TRBD1 (6 bases). The V gene's germline CDR1 is MDHEN and CDR2 SYDVKM. The length of the CDR3 is 19 residues. With 1 base removed from V and 0 bases from J, the gap between germline ends came to 18 bases. The CDR3 DNA follows: TGTGCCAGCAGTTTATCAAAAGGGACACTTCCTGCAACTAATGAAAAACTGTTTTTT. Amino acid sequence: CASSLSKGTLPATNEKLFF.

The rearrangement links TRBV24-1 to TRBJ2-1, with a tentative D call TRBD2 (6 bases). The CDR3 contains 17 residues. V lost 6 bases and J 0 bases, leaving 17 bases between the germline ends. CDR1 and CDR2 from the germline V gene are KGHDR and SFDVKD. CDR3 coding DNA: TGTGCCACCAGTCGGGCGGGGCGCCTGAGCTCCTACAATGAGCAGTTCTTC. It yields the protein CATSRAGRLSSYNEQFF.

The genes are TRBV2 and TRBJ1-2, with 8 bases aligning to TRBD1. CDR1 is SNHLY, CDR2 FYNNEI, per germline. V trimming: 6 bases; J trimming: 4 bases; junction bases outside the gene matches: 10. The CDR3 runs 15 residues. The CDR3 region is CASRKTDRVGYGYTF. CDR3 bases: TGTGCCAGCAGGAAAACGGACAGGGTAGGCTATGGCTACACCTTC.

For the CDR3, the DNA is TGTGCCTGGAGTGTACCGACAGGGGATCAGCCCCAGCATTTT. It codes for CAWSVPTGDQPQHF. V gene TRBV30 combines with J gene TRBJ1-5; TRBD1 matches at 8 bases. V shed 0 bases and J 5 bases; nucleotides not matched to a gene: 3. This CDR3 comprises 14 residues. Germline CDR1 GTSNPN, CDR2 SVGIG (reference sequence). Based on the CDR3 plus reference TRBV30 and TRBJ1-5, the full variable domain is SQTIHQWPATLVQPVGSPLSLECTVEGTSNPNLYWYRQAAGRGLQLLFYSVGIGQISSEVPQNLSASRPQDRQFILSSKKLLLSDSGFYLCAWSVPTGDQPQHFGDGTRLSIL.